This TCR beta chain is from a study of cytomegalovirus exposure and HLA in healthy donors. Across the whole study: Genotyping of more than 300 donors showed that over 80% belonged to the Caucasian-associated ancestry cluster. Study-wide findings and caveats: On later analysis, the bulk of CMV-associated TCR beta chains appeared to be HLA-restricted. TCR beta chains numbering roughly 150 were designated cytomegalovirus-associated. Most observed TCR sequences were rare, whereas some public TCRs were detected in many donors.

Of note for this clone: Antigen specificity is unknown.

PCR was performed using 60 Vbeta and 13 Jbeta primers. Measured with immunoSEQ multiplex PCR; TCRdb has only the in-frame clones, and not every one. The table includes about 180,000 clones, about 78% detected once. The CDR3 is 18 amino acids. The sample consisted of PBMCs. The gene calls are TRBV12-2 and TRBJ1-6; the table's D gene call, TRBD1, was not cross checked with the DNA. TRBV12-2 is marked as a pseudogene. This TCR derives from a man aged 55 to 69 in good health and CMV-seronegative. The CDR3 loop reads CASRTPFGQAASNSPLHF. The CDR3 region has the DNA TGTGCAAGTCGAACCCCGTTTGGACAGGCCGCATCTAATTCACCCCTCCACTTT.